The count of the clone carrying this T cell receptor (beta chain) is one. Antigen unknown. Primers included in the PCR were 60 Vbeta and 13 Jbeta primers. Method: immunoSEQ multiplex PCR; TCRdb's copy keeps in-frame clones and lacks some. The sample lists about 82,000 clones, 60% to 80% occurring once. The data derive from a study of cytomegalovirus exposure and HLA in healthy donors. Study background: One earlier analysis, a look at roughly 170 million T cells, found 117 million unique TCR beta sequences.

With 0 bases removed from V and 6 bases from J, the gap between germline ends came to 12 bases. The CDR3 is 14 amino acids. The germline V gene has CDR1 GTSNPN and CDR2 SVGIG (reference sequence). General study points: Researchers reported from a later analysis that most CMV-associated TCR beta chains appeared HLA-restricted. Further analysis, carried out later, found HLA-associated TCR beta chains more clonally expanded than equally common other chains.

V gene TRBV30 combines with J gene TRBJ1-5; tentatively, D is TRBD1 (5 bases). Sample: PBMCs. The clonotype comes from a woman aged 45-60 years in good health and CMV-seropositive. CDR3 region: CAWSVRGRGQPQHF. DNA for the CDR3: TGTGCCTGGAGTGTACGAGGAAGGGGTCAGCCCCAGCATTTT.